This is a list of T cell receptor beta chains from one sample in a study of T cells in Graves' hyperthyroidism and ophthalmopathy. TCRdb processed the multiplex PCR reads anew with MiXCR; each CDR3 protein has one entry. The sample records a few hundred thousand distinct CDR3 sequences, 11% to 15% being singletons. The sequencing input was blood. The receptors were sampled from a woman aged 25 to 45 with Graves' hyperthyroidism that later progressed to Graves' ophthalmopathy. The CDR3 runs from the conserved cysteine through the conserved F or W. Each record gives: D gene, V gene, clone size, J gene, CDR3 protein, CDR3 DNA. A D gene is named only where the DNA matches it firmly. Size tells how often a clone was seen (once, few, many) or the class of an expanded clone, and some rows leave it out.

d_gene: TRBD1; v_gene: TRBV2; abundance: .; j_gene: TRBJ1-2; CDR3aa: CASRRDRVSYGYTF; CDR3nt: TGTGCCAGCAGGCGGGACAGGGTATCCTATGGCTACACCTTC
d_gene: .; v_gene: TRBV20-1; abundance: many; j_gene: TRBJ2-3; CDR3aa: CSILSPGADTQYF; CDR3nt: TGCAGTATCCTCTCTCCCGGGGCAGATACGCAGTATTTT
d_gene: .; v_gene: TRBV5-6; abundance: .; j_gene: TRBJ2-7; CDR3aa: CASSLTSSPKRKVYEQYF; CDR3nt: TGTGCCAGCAGCTTGACGTCTAGTCCCAAACGGAAAGTCTACGAGCAGTACTTC
d_gene: TRBD1; v_gene: TRBV20-1; abundance: few; j_gene: TRBJ1-3; CDR3aa: CSAPKTGEGNTIYF; CDR3nt: TGCAGTGCTCCCAAAACAGGGGAGGGAAACACCATATATTTT
d_gene: .; v_gene: TRBV29-1; abundance: .; j_gene: TRBJ2-3; CDR3aa: CSIRETDTQYF; CDR3nt: TGCAGCATACGGGAGACGGATACGCAGTATTTT
d_gene: TRBD2; v_gene: TRBV3-1; abundance: .; j_gene: TRBJ2-6; CDR3aa: CASSQGLGYGGSGANVLTF; CDR3nt: TGTGCCAGCAGCCAAGGTTTAGGGTACGGGGGGTCTGGGGCCAACGTCCTGACTTTC
d_gene: TRBD2; v_gene: TRBV20-1; abundance: many; j_gene: TRBJ2-1; CDR3aa: CSASPPGLYNEQFF; CDR3nt: TGCAGTGCTTCACCCCCGGGACTATACAATGAGCAGTTCTTC
d_gene: TRBD2; v_gene: TRBV13; abundance: many; j_gene: TRBJ2-7; CDR3aa: CASSLGLAENEQYF; CDR3nt: TGTGCCAGCAGCTTAGGACTAGCGGAAAACGAGCAGTACTTC
d_gene: .; v_gene: TRBV5-6; abundance: .; j_gene: TRBJ2-7; CDR3aa: CASSLASGVGAEQYF; CDR3nt: TGTGCCAGCAGCTTGGCTTCAGGGGTCGGCGCCGAGCAGTACTTC
d_gene: TRBD1; v_gene: TRBV28; abundance: many; j_gene: TRBJ1-5; CDR3aa: CASSSPRGQGNFQPQHF; CDR3nt: TGTGCCAGCAGTTCACCCCGGGGACAGGGTAACTTTCAGCCCCAGCATTTT
d_gene: .; v_gene: TRBV19; abundance: few; j_gene: TRBJ1-2; CDR3aa: CASRGGGLYGYTF; CDR3nt: TGTGCCAGTAGGGGGGGCGGTCTCTATGGCTACACCTTC
d_gene: .; v_gene: TRBV11-2; abundance: .; j_gene: TRBJ2-5; CDR3aa: CASSGSVIETQYF; CDR3nt: TGTGCCAGCAGCGGAAGCGTTATAGAGACCCAGTACTTC
d_gene: .; v_gene: TRBV27; abundance: many; j_gene: TRBJ2-7; CDR3aa: CASSLLGSEQYF; CDR3nt: TGTGCCAGCAGTTTATTGGGGAGCGAGCAGTACTTC
d_gene: .; v_gene: TRBV7-9; abundance: few; j_gene: TRBJ2-5; CDR3aa: CASSWPGTSETQYF; CDR3nt: TGTGCCAGCAGCTGGCCCGGGACCTCGGAGACCCAGTACTTC
d_gene: .; v_gene: TRBV5-1; abundance: many; j_gene: TRBJ1-1; CDR3aa: CASSFMRQSGSLNTEAFF; CDR3nt: TGCGCCAGCAGCTTTATGAGGCAGTCAGGGTCGCTAAACACTGAAGCTTTCTTT
d_gene: .; v_gene: TRBV11-3; abundance: many; j_gene: TRBJ2-7; CDR3aa: CASSSQTGGGISYEQYF; CDR3nt: TGTGCCAGCAGCTCCCAGACGGGCGGCGGGATAAGCTACGAGCAGTACTTC
d_gene: .; v_gene: TRBV12-3/TRBV12-4; abundance: few; j_gene: TRBJ1-3; CDR3aa: CASTLLTGSSGNTIYF; CDR3nt: TGTGCCAGCACCTTGCTGACAGGCAGCTCTGGAAACACCATATATTTT
d_gene: TRBD1; v_gene: TRBV6-1; abundance: few; j_gene: TRBJ1-5; CDR3aa: CASKSTTGGGWAQHF; CDR3nt: TGTGCCAGCAAATCTACTACAGGGGGCGGGTGGGCCCAGCATTTT
d_gene: .; v_gene: TRBV7-9; abundance: many; j_gene: TRBJ2-7; CDR3aa: CASSLPETYEQYF; CDR3nt: TGTGCCAGCAGCTTGCCAGAAACCTACGAGCAGTACTTC
d_gene: .; v_gene: TRBV7-6; abundance: .; j_gene: TRBJ1-2; CDR3aa: CASSFGGSYGYTF; CDR3nt: TGTGCCAGCAGCTTCGGGGGGTCGTATGGCTACACCTTC
d_gene: .; v_gene: TRBV14; abundance: few; j_gene: TRBJ1-1; CDR3aa: CASSQVGGATEAFF; CDR3nt: TGTGCCAGCAGCCAAGTTGGGGGGGCCACTGAAGCTTTCTTT
d_gene: .; v_gene: TRBV12-3/TRBV12-4; abundance: many; j_gene: TRBJ1-2; CDR3aa: CAIGFRGYGYTF; CDR3nt: TGTGCCATCGGATTTCGGGGCTATGGCTACACCTTC
d_gene: .; v_gene: TRBV14; abundance: few; j_gene: TRBJ2-3; CDR3aa: CASSHRQFLSTDTQYF; CDR3nt: TGTGCCAGCAGCCACCGACAGTTCCTTAGCACAGATACGCAGTATTTT
d_gene: .; v_gene: TRBV20-1; abundance: many; j_gene: TRBJ1-3; CDR3aa: CSARLLALGGNTIYF; CDR3nt: TGCAGTGCTAGACTTTTGGCCCTCGGTGGAAACACCATATATTTT
d_gene: .; v_gene: TRBV7-7; abundance: many; j_gene: TRBJ1-4; CDR3aa: CASSPGIGQDEKLFF; CDR3nt: TGTGCTAGCAGCCCCGGAATCGGGCAGGATGAAAAACTGTTTTTT
d_gene: TRBD2; v_gene: TRBV29-1; abundance: many; j_gene: TRBJ2-5; CDR3aa: CSVDGGSGTETQYF; CDR3nt: TGCAGCGTTGATGGCGGGAGCGGGACGGAGACCCAGTACTTC
d_gene: .; v_gene: TRBV28; abundance: .; j_gene: TRBJ2-5; CDR3aa: CASSSSGTLETQYF; CDR3nt: TGTGCCAGCAGTTCATCCGGGACCCTGGAGACCCAGTACTTC
d_gene: TRBD2; v_gene: TRBV14; abundance: once; j_gene: TRBJ2-7; CDR3aa: CASSRTSLPYEQHF; CDR3nt: TGTGCCAGCAGTCGGACTAGCTTGCCGTACGAGCAGCACTTC
d_gene: TRBD1; v_gene: TRBV7-2; abundance: many; j_gene: TRBJ2-7; CDR3aa: CASSLGYRGRPEQYF; CDR3nt: TGTGCCAGCAGCTTAGGGTACAGGGGGCGGCCCGAGCAGTACTTC
d_gene: .; v_gene: TRBV5-5; abundance: many; j_gene: TRBJ2-7; CDR3aa: CASSLQYEQYF; CDR3nt: TGTGCCAGCAGCTTACAGTACGAGCAGTACTTC
d_gene: .; v_gene: TRBV28; abundance: many; j_gene: TRBJ1-6; CDR3aa: CASSSTGQTLPLHF; CDR3nt: TGTGCCAGCAGTTCAACGGGACAAACATTACCCCTCCACTTT
d_gene: TRBD2; v_gene: TRBV3-1; abundance: many; j_gene: TRBJ2-2; CDR3aa: CASSQYSGSSGELFF; CDR3nt: TGTGCCAGCAGCCAGTATAGCGGGAGCTCCGGGGAGCTGTTTTTT
d_gene: TRBD2; v_gene: TRBV12-3/TRBV12-4; abundance: .; j_gene: TRBJ2-7; CDR3aa: CASSLSSGRWGEQYF; CDR3nt: TGTGCCAGCAGCCTCTCAAGCGGGAGGTGGGGAGAGCAGTACTTC
d_gene: .; v_gene: TRBV5-1; abundance: once; j_gene: TRBJ2-1; CDR3aa: CASSLGGDYEQFF; CDR3nt: TGCGCCAGCAGCTTGGGGGGCGACTACGAGCAGTTCTTC
d_gene: TRBD2; v_gene: TRBV7-9; abundance: many; j_gene: TRBJ2-5; CDR3aa: CASSPGLAGPETQYF; CDR3nt: TGTGCCAGCAGCCCCGGACTAGCGGGTCCGGAGACCCAGTACTTC
d_gene: .; v_gene: TRBV11-2; abundance: .; j_gene: TRBJ2-2; CDR3aa: CASNGGPNTGELFF; CDR3nt: TGTGCCAGCAACGGGGGCCCGAACACCGGGGAGCTGTTTTTT
d_gene: TRBD1; v_gene: TRBV6-2/TRBV6-3; abundance: few; j_gene: TRBJ1-4; CDR3aa: CAILMGTGEPTNEKLFF; CDR3nt: TGTGCCATCCTCATGGGGACAGGGGAACCAACTAATGAAAAACTGTTTTTT
d_gene: TRBD1; v_gene: TRBV28; abundance: many; j_gene: TRBJ2-6; CDR3aa: CASSPAGQGPVGANVLTF; CDR3nt: TGTGCCAGCAGCCCGGCGGGACAGGGGCCGGTGGGGGCCAACGTCCTGACTTTC
d_gene: .; v_gene: TRBV6-2/TRBV6-3; abundance: few; j_gene: TRBJ2-1; CDR3aa: CASSYEGWQAGTYNEQFF; CDR3nt: TGTGCCAGCAGTTACGAAGGTTGGCAAGCGGGCACCTACAATGAGCAGTTCTTC
d_gene: .; v_gene: TRBV27; abundance: many; j_gene: TRBJ2-7; CDR3aa: CASSVGPSRYEQYF; CDR3nt: TGTGCCAGCAGTGTGGGTCCCTCTAGGTACGAGCAGTACTTC
d_gene: .; v_gene: TRBV29-1; abundance: many; j_gene: TRBJ2-3; CDR3aa: CSVEVDTQYF; CDR3nt: TGCAGCGTTGAGGTAGATACGCAGTATTTT
d_gene: TRBD2; v_gene: TRBV3-1; abundance: .; j_gene: TRBJ2-2; CDR3aa: CASSQGLAGGTGELFF; CDR3nt: TGTGCCAGCAGCCAAGGGTTAGCGGGTGGCACCGGGGAGCTGTTTTTT
d_gene: .; v_gene: TRBV7-2; abundance: many; j_gene: TRBJ2-1; CDR3aa: CASSLEPFSYNEQFF; CDR3nt: TGTGCCAGCAGCTTAGAGCCCTTCTCCTACAATGAGCAGTTCTTC
d_gene: .; v_gene: TRBV6-1; abundance: many; j_gene: TRBJ1-6; CDR3aa: CASSPGVQRSSPLHF; CDR3nt: TGTGCCAGCAGTCCGGGGGTGCAGCGAAGTTCACCCCTCCACTTT
d_gene: .; v_gene: TRBV28; abundance: many; j_gene: TRBJ1-6; CDR3aa: CASNRIYNSPLHF; CDR3nt: TGTGCCAGCAATAGAATTTATAATTCACCCCTCCACTTT
d_gene: .; v_gene: TRBV6-5; abundance: .; j_gene: TRBJ2-7; CDR3aa: CASSSAPGRRTYEQYF; CDR3nt: TGTGCCAGCAGTTCCGCTCCGGGACGTAGGACCTACGAGCAGTACTTC
d_gene: .; v_gene: TRBV27; abundance: many; j_gene: TRBJ2-6; CDR3aa: CASSLSWGANVLTF; CDR3nt: TGTGCCAGCAGTTTATCGTGGGGGGCCAACGTCCTGACTTTC
d_gene: TRBD1; v_gene: TRBV20-1; abundance: many; j_gene: TRBJ2-1; CDR3aa: CSANGQGDSYNEQFF; CDR3nt: TGCAGTGCTAACGGACAGGGAGACTCCTACAATGAGCAGTTCTTC
d_gene: TRBD2; v_gene: TRBV18; abundance: few; j_gene: TRBJ2-3; CDR3aa: CASSPLLGGVADTQYF; CDR3nt: TGTGCCAGCTCACCACTTCTGGGAGGGGTCGCAGATACGCAGTATTTT
d_gene: .; v_gene: TRBV5-1; abundance: .; j_gene: TRBJ2-1; CDR3aa: CASSLDRVGEQFF; CDR3nt: TGCGCCAGCAGCTTGGACAGGGTAGGCGAGCAGTTCTTC
d_gene: TRBD1; v_gene: TRBV30; abundance: many; j_gene: TRBJ1-1; CDR3aa: CARAGTGGTEAFF; CDR3nt: TGTGCCAGGGCCGGGACAGGGGGTACTGAAGCTTTCTTT
d_gene: TRBD1; v_gene: TRBV24-1; abundance: many; j_gene: TRBJ2-1; CDR3aa: CATSGTGKDNEQFF; CDR3nt: TGTGCCACCAGTGGGACAGGGAAGGACAATGAGCAGTTCTTC
d_gene: .; v_gene: TRBV5-1; abundance: .; j_gene: TRBJ1-4; CDR3aa: CASSLAGGWAEKLFF; CDR3nt: TGCGCCAGCAGCTTGGCGGGGGGATGGGCCGAAAAACTGTTTTTT